This record looks at one TCR beta chain sequence and its context. The data were taken from a study of T cells after yellow fever vaccination. TCRdb reanalysed the 5' RACE reads using MiXCR and keeps one entry per CDR3 protein. The sample records about 73,000 distinct CDR3 sequences, around 7.3% being singletons. This CDR3 region has 15 residues. From germline, CDR1 is ENHRY and CDR2 SYGVKD. V lost 3 bases to trimming and J lost 5 bases; unmatched junction nucleotides: 3. The sequence was collected from a young man who received the YFV17D yellow fever vaccine. The chain couples TRBV10-3 to TRBJ2-5; 13 bases fit TRBD2. The sample consisted of CD8+ T cells sorted from PBMCs, taken on the day of the yellow fever booster vaccination. The CDR3 region has the DNA TGTGCCATCAGTGAAGGGACTAGCGGGATGGAGACCCAGTACTTC. This encodes CAISEGTSGMETQYF.